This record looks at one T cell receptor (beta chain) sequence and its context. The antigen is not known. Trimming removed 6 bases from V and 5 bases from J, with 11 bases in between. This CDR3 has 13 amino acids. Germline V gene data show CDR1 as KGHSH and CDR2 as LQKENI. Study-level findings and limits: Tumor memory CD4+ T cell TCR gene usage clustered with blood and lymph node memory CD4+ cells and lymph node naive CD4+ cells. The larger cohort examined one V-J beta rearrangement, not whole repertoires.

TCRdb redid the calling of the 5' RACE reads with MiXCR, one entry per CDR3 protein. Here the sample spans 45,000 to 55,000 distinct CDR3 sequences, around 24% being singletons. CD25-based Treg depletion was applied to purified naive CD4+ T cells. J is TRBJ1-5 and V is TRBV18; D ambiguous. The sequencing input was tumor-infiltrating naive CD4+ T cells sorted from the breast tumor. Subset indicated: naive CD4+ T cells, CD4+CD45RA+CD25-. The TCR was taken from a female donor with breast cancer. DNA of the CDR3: TGTGCCAGCTCCACGGGCAGCGATCAGCCCCAGCATTTT. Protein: CASSTGSDQPQHF.